This T cell receptor (beta chain) stems from a study of OX40 agonist ivuxolimab in advanced cancers. Study-wide results and limits: At doses 0.1 to 3.0 mg/kg, CD4+ and CD8+ clones expanded. Average numbers of expanded clones were greater in CD8+ T cells than in CD4+.

Here immunoSEQ multiplex PCR was the method, and the copy in TCRdb shows in-frame clones only, minus some. The sample carries 55,000 or so clones, roughly 90% recorded once. Regarding this clone: Its antigen is as yet unknown.

The CDR3 consists of 15 residues. Germline assignment: CDR1 GTSNPN and CDR2 SVGIG (reference sequence). V was shortened by 3 bases and J by 4 bases, with 18 bases between the two germline ends. The receptor comes from an adult with an advanced solid tumor such as melanoma, head and neck, liver or kidney cancer. The chain recombines TRBV30 with TRBJ1-2; TRBD1 might be the D (6 bases). The sample here was CD4+ or CD8+ T cells sorted from blood, taken in a trial of the OX40 agonist ivuxolimab. The chain's CDR3 is CAWSPGHPGGYGYTF. As DNA, the CDR3 is TGTGCCTGGAGCCCGGGACACCCAGGTGGCTATGGCTACACCTTC.